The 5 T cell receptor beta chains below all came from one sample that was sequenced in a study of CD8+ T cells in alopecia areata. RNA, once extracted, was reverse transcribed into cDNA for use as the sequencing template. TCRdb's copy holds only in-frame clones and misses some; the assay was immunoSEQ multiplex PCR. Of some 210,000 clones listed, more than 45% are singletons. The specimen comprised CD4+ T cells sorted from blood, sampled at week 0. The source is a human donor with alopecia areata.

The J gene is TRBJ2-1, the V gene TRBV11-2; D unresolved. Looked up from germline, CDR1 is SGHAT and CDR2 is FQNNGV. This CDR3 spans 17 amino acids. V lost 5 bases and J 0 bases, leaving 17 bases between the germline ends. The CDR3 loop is CASSPGFAPSSYNEQFF. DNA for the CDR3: TGTGCCAGCAGCCCCGGGTTTGCGCCTAGCTCCTACAATGAGCAGTTCTTC. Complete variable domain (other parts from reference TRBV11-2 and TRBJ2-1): EAGVAQSPRYKIIEKRQSVAFWCNPISGHATLYWYQQILGQGPKLLIQFQNNGVVDDSQLPKDRFSAERLKGVDSTLKIQPAKLEDSAVYLCASSPGFAPSSYNEQFFGPGTRLTVL.

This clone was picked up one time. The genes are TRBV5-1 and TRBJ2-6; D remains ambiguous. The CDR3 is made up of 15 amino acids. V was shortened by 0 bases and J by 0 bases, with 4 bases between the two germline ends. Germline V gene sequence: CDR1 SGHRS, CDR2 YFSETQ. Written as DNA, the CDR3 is TGCGCCAGCAGCTTGGAGAACTCTGGGGCCAACGTCCTGACTTTC. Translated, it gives CASSLENSGANVLTF.

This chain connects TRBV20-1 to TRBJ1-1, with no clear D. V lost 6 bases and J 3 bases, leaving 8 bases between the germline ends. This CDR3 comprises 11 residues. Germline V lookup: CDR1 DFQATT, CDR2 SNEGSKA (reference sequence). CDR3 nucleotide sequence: TGCAGTGCCAAGAAGTACACTGAAGCTTTCTTT. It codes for CSAKKYTEAFF.

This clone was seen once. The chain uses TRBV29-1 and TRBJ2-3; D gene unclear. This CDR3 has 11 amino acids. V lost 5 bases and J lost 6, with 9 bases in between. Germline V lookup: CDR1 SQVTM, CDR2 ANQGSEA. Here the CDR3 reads CSVRPIDTQYF. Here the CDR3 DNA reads TGCAGCGTTAGGCCCATTGATACGCAGTATTTT.

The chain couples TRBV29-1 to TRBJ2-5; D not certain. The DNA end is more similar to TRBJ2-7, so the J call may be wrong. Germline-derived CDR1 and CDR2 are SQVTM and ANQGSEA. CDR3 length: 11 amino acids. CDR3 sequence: CSALLNYEQYF. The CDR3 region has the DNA TGCAGCGCCCTCCTCAACTACGAGCAGTACTTC.